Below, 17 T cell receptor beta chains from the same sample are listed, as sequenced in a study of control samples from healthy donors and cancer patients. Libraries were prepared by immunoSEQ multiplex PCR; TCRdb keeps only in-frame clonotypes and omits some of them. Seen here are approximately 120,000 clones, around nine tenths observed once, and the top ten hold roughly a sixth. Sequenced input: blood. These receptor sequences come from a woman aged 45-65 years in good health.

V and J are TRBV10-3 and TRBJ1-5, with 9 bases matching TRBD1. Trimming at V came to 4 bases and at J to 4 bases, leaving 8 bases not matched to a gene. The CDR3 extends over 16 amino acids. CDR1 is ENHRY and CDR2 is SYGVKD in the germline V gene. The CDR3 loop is CAISAGTGRGNQPQHF. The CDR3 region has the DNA TGTGCCATCAGTGCGGGGACAGGGAGAGGAAATCAGCCCCAGCATTTT.

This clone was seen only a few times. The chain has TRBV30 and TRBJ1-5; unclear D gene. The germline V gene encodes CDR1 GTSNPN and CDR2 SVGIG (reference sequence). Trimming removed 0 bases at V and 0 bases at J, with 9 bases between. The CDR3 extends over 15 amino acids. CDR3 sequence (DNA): TGTGCCTGGAGTGTACGCTGGAATAGCAATCAGCCCCAGCATTTT. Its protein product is CAWSVRWNSNQPQHF.

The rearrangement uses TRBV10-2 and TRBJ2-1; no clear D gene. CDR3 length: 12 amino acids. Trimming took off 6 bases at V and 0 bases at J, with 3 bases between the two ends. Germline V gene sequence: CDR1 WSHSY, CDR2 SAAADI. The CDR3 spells CASRDSYNEQFF. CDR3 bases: TGCGCCAGCAGGGACTCCTACAATGAGCAGTTCTTC.

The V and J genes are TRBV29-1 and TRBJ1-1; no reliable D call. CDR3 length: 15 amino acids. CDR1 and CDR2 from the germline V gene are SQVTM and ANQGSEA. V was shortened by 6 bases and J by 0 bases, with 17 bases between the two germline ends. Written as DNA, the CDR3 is TGCAGCGTCCTAGAGGGCAGACTCATGAACACTGAAGCTTTCTTT. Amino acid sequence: CSVLEGRLMNTEAFF.

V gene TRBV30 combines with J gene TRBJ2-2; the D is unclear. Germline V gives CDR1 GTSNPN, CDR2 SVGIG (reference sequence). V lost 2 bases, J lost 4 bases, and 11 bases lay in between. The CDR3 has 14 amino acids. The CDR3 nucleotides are TGTGCCTGGAGTTCGACCTTCGGCACCGGGGAGCTGTTTTTT. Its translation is CAWSSTFGTGELFF. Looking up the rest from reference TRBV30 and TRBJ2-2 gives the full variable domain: SQTIHQWPATLVQPVGSPLSLECTVEGTSNPNLYWYRQAAGRGLQLLFYSVGIGQISSEVPQNLSASRPQDRQFILSSKKLLLSDSGFYLCAWSSTFGTGELFFGEGSRLTVL.

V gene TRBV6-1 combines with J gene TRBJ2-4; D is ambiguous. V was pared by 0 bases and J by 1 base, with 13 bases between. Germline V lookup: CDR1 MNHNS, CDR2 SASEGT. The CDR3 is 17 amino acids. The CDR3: CASSEAQTRTAKNIQYF. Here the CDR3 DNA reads TGTGCCAGCAGTGAAGCCCAAACCAGGACGGCCAAAAACATTCAGTACTTC.

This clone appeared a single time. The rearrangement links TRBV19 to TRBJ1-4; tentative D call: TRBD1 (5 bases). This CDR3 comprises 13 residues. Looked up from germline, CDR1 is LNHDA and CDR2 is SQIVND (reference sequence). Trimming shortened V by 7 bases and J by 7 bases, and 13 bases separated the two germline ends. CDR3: CASKQEEGEKLFF. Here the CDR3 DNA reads TGTGCCAGTAAACAGGAGGAGGGTGAAAAACTGTTTTTT.

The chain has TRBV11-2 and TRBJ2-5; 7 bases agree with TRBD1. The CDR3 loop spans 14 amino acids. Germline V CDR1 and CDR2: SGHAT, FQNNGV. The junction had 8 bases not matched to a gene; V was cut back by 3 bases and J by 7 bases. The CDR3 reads CASSLARGYVTQYF. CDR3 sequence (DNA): TGTGCCAGCAGCTTGGCCAGGGGGTATGTGACCCAGTACTTC.

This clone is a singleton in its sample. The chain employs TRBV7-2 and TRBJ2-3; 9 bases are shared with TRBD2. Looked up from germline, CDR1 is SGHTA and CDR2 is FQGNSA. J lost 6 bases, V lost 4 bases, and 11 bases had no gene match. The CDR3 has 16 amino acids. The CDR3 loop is CASSSTLAGVRDTQYF. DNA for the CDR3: TGTGCCAGCAGCTCCACTTTAGCGGGAGTTAGGGATACGCAGTATTTT.

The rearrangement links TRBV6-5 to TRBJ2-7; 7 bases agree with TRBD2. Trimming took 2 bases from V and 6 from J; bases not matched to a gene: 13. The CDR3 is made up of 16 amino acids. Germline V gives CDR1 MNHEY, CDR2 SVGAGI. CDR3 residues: CASSYGPREFNSEQYV. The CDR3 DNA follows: TGTGCCAGCAGTTACGGTCCGCGGGAGTTTAATAGCGAGCAGTACGTC.

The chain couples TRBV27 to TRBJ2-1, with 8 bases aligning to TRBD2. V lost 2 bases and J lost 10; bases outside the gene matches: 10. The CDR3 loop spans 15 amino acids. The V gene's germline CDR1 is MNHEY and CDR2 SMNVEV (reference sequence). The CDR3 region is CASSLQGLGFEEQFF. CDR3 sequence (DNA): TGTGCCAGCAGTTTACAGGGACTAGGCTTTGAAGAGCAGTTCTTC.

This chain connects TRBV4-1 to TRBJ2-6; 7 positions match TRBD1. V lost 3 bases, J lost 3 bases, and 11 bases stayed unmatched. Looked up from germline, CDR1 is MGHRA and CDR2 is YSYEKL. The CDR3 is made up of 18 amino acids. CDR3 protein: CASSHPGQATSGANVLTF. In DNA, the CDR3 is TGCGCCAGCAGCCATCCCGGACAGGCAACGAGTGGGGCCAACGTCCTGACTTTC.

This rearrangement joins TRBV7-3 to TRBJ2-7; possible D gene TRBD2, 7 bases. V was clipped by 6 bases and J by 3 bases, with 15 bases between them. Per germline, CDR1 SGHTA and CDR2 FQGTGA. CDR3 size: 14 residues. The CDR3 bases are TGTGCCAGCAGTTTGAAGGGGGGGAGCTACGAGCAGTACTTC. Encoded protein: CASSLKGGSYEQYF.

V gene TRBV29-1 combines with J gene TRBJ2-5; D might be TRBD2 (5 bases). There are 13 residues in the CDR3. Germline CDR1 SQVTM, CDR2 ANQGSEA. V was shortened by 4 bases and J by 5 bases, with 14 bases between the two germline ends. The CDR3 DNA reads TGCAGCGTTGTCGGGGAACTCAGGGAGACCCAGTACTTC. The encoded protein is CSVVGELRETQYF.

CDR3 region: CASSLTGGGNQPQHF. DNA of the CDR3: TGTGCCAGCAGCTTAACAGGAGGGGGCAATCAGCCCCAGCATTTT. This chain links TRBV7-3 with TRBJ1-5; tentatively, D is TRBD1 (5 bases). The germline V and J ends were trimmed by 0 bases and 2 bases, with 8 bases remaining between them. The CDR3 spans 15 residues. Per the germline V gene, CDR1 is SGHTA and CDR2 is FQGTGA.

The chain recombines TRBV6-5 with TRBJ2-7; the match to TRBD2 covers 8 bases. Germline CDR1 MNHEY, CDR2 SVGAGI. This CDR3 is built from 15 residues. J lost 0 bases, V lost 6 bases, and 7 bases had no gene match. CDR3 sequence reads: CASRPTSASSYEQYV. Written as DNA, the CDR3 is TGTGCCAGCAGACCGACTAGCGCGAGCTCCTACGAGCAGTACGTC.

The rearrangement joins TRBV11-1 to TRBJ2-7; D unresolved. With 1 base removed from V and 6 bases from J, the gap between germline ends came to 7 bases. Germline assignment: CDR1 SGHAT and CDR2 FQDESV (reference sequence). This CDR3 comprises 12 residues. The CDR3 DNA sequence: TGTGCCAGCAGCTTAGTGCCCACCGAGCAGTACTTC. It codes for CASSLVPTEQYF.